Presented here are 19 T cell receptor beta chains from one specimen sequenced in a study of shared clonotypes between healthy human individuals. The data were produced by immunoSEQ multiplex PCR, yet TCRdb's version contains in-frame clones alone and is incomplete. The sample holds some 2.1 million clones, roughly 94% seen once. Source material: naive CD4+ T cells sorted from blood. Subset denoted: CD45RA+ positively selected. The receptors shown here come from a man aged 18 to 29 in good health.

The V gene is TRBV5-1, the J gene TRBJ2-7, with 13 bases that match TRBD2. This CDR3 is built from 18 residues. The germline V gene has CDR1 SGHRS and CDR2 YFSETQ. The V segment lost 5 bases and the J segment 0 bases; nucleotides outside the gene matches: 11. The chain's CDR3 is CASSPRLAGGIISYEQYF. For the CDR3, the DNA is TGCGCCAGCAGTCCCCGACTAGCGGGGGGCATCATCTCCTACGAGCAGTACTTC.

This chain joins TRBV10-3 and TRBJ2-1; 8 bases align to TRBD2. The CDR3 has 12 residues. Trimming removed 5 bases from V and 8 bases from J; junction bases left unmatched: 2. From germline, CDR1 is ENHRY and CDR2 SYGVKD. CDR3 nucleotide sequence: TGTGCCATCAGTACACTAGCGGATGAGCAGTTCTTC. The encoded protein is CAISTLADEQFF.

CDR3 bases: TGTGCCTGTAGGGGGACCCAAACCCTAGCCAAAAACATTCAGTACTTC. This sequence encodes CACRGTQTLAKNIQYF. The chain combines TRBV30 with TRBJ2-4; tentative D call: TRBD1 (6 bases). Looked up from germline, CDR1 is GTSNPN and CDR2 is SVGIG (reference sequence). Trimming removed 6 bases at V and 0 bases at J, with 18 bases between. CDR3 length: 16 amino acids.

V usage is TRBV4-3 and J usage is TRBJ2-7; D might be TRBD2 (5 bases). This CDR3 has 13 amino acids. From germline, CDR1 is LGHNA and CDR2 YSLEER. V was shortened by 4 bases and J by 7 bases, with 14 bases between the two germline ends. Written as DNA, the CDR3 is TGCGCCAGCAGCCTCCAGCTCCGGGGAGAGCAGTACTTC. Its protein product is CASSLQLRGEQYF.

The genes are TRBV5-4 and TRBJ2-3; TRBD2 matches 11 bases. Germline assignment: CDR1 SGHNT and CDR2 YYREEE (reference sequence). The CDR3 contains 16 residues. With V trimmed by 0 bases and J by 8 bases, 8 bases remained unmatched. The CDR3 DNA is TGTGCCAGCAGCTTGGTTAGCGGGGGGGCCCCAGCTACGCAGTATTTT. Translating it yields CASSLVSGGAPATQYF.

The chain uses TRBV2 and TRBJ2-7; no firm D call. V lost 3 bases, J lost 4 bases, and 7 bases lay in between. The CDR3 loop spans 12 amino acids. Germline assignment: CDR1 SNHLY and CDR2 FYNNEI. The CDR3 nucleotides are TGTGCCAGCAGTGATGGGGTTTACGAGCAGTACTTC. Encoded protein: CASSDGVYEQYF.

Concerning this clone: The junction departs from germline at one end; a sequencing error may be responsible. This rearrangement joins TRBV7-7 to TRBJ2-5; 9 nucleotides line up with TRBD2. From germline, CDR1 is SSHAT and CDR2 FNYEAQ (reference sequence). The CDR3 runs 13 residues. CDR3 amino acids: CASSRLAEETQYF. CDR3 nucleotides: TGTGCTAGCAGCCGACTAGCGGAAGAGACCCAGTACTTC.

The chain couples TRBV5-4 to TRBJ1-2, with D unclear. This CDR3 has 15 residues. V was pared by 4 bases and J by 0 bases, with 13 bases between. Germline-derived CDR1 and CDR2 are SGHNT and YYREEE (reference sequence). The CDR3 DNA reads TGTGCCAGCAGCCCCCCGCGGGCCTCTAACTATGGCTACACCTTC. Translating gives CASSPPRASNYGYTF.

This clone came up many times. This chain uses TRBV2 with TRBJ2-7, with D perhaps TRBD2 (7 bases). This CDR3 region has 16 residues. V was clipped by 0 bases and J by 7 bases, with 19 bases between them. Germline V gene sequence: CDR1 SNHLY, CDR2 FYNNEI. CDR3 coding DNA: TGTGCCAGCAGTGAAGCGCTTCTCGGGGGGCAACGGGAGCAGTACTTC. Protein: CASSEALLGGQREQYF.

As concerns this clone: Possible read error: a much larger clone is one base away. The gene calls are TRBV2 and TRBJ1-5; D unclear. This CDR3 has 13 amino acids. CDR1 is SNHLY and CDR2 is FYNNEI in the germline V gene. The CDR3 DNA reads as TGTGCCACCTCGGGAGATAGCAGTCAGCCCCAGCATTTT. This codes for CATSGDSSQPQHF.

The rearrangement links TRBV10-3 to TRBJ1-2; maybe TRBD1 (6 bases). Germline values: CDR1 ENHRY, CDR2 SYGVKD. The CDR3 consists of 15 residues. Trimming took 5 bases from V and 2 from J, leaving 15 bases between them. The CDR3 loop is CAISNNQGPNYGYTF. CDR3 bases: TGTGCCATCAGTAATAACCAGGGGCCAAACTATGGCTACACCTTC.

DNA for the CDR3: TGTGCCAGCAGACGGGGACTCCGGGAAGAAGAGACCCAGTACTTC. This encodes CASRRGLREEETQYF. The chain employs TRBV5-5 and TRBJ2-5; the D gene is possibly TRBD2 (6 bases). Germline values: CDR1 SGHKS, CDR2 YYEKEE (reference sequence). The germline V and J ends were trimmed by 5 bases and 3 bases, with 17 bases remaining between them. This CDR3 is 15 amino acids long.

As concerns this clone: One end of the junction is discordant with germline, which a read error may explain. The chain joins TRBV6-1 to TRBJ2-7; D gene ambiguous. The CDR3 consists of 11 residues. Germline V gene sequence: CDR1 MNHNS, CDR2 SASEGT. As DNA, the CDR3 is TGTGCCAGCAGCCTTGGTCTCGGGTCAATTTTC. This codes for CASSLGLGSIF.

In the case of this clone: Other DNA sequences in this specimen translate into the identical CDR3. As DNA, the CDR3 is TGTGCCAGCAGTTACGGGTTAGCGTACTACAATGAGCAGTTCTTC. The encoded protein is CASSYGLAYYNEQFF. The V and J genes are TRBV6-5 and TRBJ2-1; D might be TRBD2 (5 bases). The V gene's germline CDR1 is MNHEY and CDR2 SVGAGI. The CDR3 consists of 15 residues. The ends were cut back, 2 bases at V and 3 bases at J, with 11 bases in the middle.

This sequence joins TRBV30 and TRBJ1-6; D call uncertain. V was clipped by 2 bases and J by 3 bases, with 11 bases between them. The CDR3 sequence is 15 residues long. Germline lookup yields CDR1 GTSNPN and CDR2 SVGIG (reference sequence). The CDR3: CAWSRRRYYNSPLHF. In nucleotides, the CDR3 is TGTGCCTGGAGTAGGCGAAGATACTATAATTCACCCCTCCACTTT.

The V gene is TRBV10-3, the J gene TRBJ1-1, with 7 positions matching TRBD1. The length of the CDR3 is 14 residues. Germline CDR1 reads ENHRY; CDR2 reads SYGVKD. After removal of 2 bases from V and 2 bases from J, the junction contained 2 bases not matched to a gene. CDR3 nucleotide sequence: TGTGCCATCAGTGAGAACAGGGGAAACACTGAAGCTTTCTTT. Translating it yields CAISENRGNTEAFF.

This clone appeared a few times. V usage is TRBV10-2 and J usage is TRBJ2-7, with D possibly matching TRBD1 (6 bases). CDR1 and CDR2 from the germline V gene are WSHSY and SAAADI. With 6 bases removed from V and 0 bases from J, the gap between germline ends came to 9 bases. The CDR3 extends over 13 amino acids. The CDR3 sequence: CASRGQNSYEQYF. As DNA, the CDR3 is TGCGCCAGCAGAGGACAGAACTCCTACGAGCAGTACTTC.

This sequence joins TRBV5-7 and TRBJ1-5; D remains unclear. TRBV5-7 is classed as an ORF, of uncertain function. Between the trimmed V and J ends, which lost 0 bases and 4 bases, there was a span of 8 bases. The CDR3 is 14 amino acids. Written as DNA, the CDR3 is TGTGCCAGCAGCTTGGTGTGCCAAAATCAGCCCCAGCATTTT. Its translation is CASSLVCQNQPQHF.

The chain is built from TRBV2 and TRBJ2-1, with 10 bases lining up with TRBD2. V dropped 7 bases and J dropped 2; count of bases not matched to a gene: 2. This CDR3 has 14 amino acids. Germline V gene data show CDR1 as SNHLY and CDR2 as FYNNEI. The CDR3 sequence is CASNGLAAYNEQFF. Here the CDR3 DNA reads TGTGCCAGCAACGGACTAGCGGCCTACAATGAGCAGTTCTTC.